Below, one TCR beta chain is given with its context. The sample holds a few counts of this clonotype. It lacks a known antigen. No base quality information exists; no much larger clone differs at one position. The germline ends are 10 bases apart after V is trimmed by 4 bases and J by 0 bases. The germline V gene supplies CDR1 SGHVS and CDR2 FQNEAQ. The CDR3 has 16 amino acids, counting the end cysteine and phenylalanine. CDR3 DNA is the only sequence kept; it has 48 bases, read in frame from the first base. The TCR beta CDR3 regions were amplified from RNA transcripts. The TCR CDR3 was subjected to a first round of RT-PCR using the HTBI primer set and the Qiagen OneStep RT-PCR kit. A second multiplex PCR round built the libraries, followed by size selection and purification. The libraries were sequenced on an Illumina HiSeq2000 using paired-end 100 bp reads. Processing in the source paper ran as follows. SOAPnuke was used to process the raw data, removing reads that contained adapters or uncalled bases, had a mean Phred below 15, or lacked an exact match to the constant primer or identifier. COPE v1.2.5 was used to merge high-quality paired reads, and clonotypes were defined as unique nucleotide sequences. MiTCR v1.1 was used to align clonotypes to the IMGT TRBV, TRBD and TRBJ reference segments. The analysis was restricted to V-J combinations with a frequency above 0.0001, which together covered roughly 99% of the repertoires. The TCS score was defined as the ratio of F50 (clonal expansion) to E x V (chaos), calculated using BLOSUM62-based TCRdist between CDR3 peptides within each V-J. Welch's t-statistics and random forest reduced 514 V-J features to 13, which were used in a naive Bayes classifier (R e1071). TCRdb reprocessing: public reads trimmed at Q25 with fastp, clones called with MiXCR, in-frame beta chains kept. Rows merge per CDR3 protein into single entries with the most common DNA and genes. The V and J calls and clone size are TCRdb's, not the authors'. The sample table lists approximately 400,000 distinct CDR3 sequences, roughly 14% of them with a count of one. The ten largest clones capture just under 8% of the sample.

This specimen belongs to a study of T cells in Graves' hyperthyroidism and ophthalmopathy (dated by TCRdb to between 2018 and 2020). Notes on the research overall: Peripheral blood was collected at initial diagnosis, before any treatment. After sampling, hyperthyroidism patients received methimazole starting at 30 mg daily, and ophthalmopathy patients received high-dose intravenous methylprednisolone. The 100 or so discovery patients were randomly split 7:3 into training and test sets. Thyroid tissue and blood T-cell repertoires from roughly six Graves' hyperthyroidism patients were also compared in the study. An independent validation cohort of under 20 hyperthyroidism patients and over 15 patients who later progressed to ophthalmopathy tested prospective prediction of ophthalmopathy. TCR Vbeta CDR3 sequencing of 120 to 150 peripheral blood samples (under 45 ophthalmopathy, 75 to 85 hyperthyroidism and roughly 17 progressor patients) is reported in the paper. A discovery cohort of fewer than 110 patients, 43 with Graves' ophthalmopathy and approximately 55 with stable Graves' hyperthyroidism, was used to find distinguishing TCR V-J signatures. Overall study results and their limits: Most expanded thyroid clonotypes (frequency above 0.001) were also detected in blood, a finding suggesting that blood repertoires may reflect thyroid immune responses. In cross-validation, a model built on a 13 V-J signature told ophthalmopathy apart from stable hyperthyroidism with approximately 90% sensitivity and roughly 82% specificity, and in testing the same model reached 80%/75%. Sample size was not statistically predetermined, and investigators were not blinded to group allocation. In validation, the model predicted progression to ophthalmopathy with 55% to 71% sensitivity and about 72% specificity, a median of 6.5 months before onset.

Graves' hyperthyroidism was defined as stable when no progression to ophthalmopathy occurred over 18 months of follow-up. Hyperthyroidism patients were newly diagnosed, had a disease duration of under 2 months, and were aged 18 to 65 years. The study excluded patients with uncontrolled infections, other autoimmune diseases, pregnancy or lactation. Clinical symptoms, serum thyroxine and TRAb, thyroid ultrasound, and orbital computed tomography formed the basis for the diagnoses. Ficoll-Paque density gradient centrifugation was used to isolate PBMCs from 10 ml of fresh peripheral blood. Total RNA was extracted using Trizol reagent, and RNA quality was assessed on an Agilent 2100 Bioanalyzer.

The receptor chain draws on TRBV7-8 and TRBJ2-6; the D gene is possibly TRBD1, with 5 bases matching. The TCR was taken from a woman under 30 with Graves' hyperthyroidism. The specimen was blood. The nucleotides are TGTGCCAGCAGCTCCCTCAGGGTCTCTGGGGCCAACGTCCTGACTTTC. Translated, this is CASSSLRVSGANVLTF.